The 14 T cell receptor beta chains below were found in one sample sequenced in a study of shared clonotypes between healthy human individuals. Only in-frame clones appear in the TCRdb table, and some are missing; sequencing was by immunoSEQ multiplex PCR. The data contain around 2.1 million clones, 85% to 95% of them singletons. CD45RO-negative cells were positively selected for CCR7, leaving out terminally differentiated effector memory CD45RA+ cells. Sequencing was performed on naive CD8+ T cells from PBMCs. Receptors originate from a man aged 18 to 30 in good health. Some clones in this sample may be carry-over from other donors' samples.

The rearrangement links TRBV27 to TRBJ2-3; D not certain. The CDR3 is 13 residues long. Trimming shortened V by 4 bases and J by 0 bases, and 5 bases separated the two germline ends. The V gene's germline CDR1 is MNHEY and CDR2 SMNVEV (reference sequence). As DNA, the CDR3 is TGTGCCAGCAGTTACGGGAGCACAGATACGCAGTATTTT. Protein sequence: CASSYGSTDTQYF.

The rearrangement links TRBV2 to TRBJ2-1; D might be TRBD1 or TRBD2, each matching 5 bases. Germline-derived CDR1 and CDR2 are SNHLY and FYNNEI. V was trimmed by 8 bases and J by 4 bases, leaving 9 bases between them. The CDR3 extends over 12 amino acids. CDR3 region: CASQGDYNEQFF. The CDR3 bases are TGTGCCAGCCAGGGAGATTACAATGAGCAGTTCTTC.

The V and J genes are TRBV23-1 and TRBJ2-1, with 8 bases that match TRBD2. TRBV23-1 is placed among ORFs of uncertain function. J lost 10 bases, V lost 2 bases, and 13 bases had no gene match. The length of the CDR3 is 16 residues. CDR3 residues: CASSQLTGRARFEQFF. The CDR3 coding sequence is TGCGCCAGCAGTCAACTTACCGGGAGGGCCCGTTTCGAGCAGTTCTTC.

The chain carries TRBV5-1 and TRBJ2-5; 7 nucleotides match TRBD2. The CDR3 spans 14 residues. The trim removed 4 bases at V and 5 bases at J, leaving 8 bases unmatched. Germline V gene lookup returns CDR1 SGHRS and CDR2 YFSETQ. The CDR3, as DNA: TGCGCCAGCAGCCCGCGGAGCGGGGCGGAGACCCAGTACTTC. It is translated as CASSPRSGAETQYF.

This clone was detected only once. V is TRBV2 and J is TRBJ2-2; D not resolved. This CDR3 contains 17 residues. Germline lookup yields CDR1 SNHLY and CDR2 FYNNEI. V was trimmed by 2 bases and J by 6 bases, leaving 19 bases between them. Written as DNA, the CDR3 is TGTGCCAGCAGTGAAATCCGGCACGGGCCGGCCTCCGGGGAGCTGTTTTTT. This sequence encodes CASSEIRHGPASGELFF.

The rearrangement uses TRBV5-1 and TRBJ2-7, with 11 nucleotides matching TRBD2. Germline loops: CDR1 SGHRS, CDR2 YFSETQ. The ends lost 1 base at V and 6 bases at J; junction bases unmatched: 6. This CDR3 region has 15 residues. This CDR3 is CASSLTSGSPPEQYF. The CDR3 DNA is TGCGCCAGCAGCTTGACTAGCGGGAGTCCTCCCGAGCAGTACTTC.

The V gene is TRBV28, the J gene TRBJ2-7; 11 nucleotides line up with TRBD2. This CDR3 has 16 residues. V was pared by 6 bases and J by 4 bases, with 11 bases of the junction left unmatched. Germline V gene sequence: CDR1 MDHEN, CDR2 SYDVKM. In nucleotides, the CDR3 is TGTGCCAGCAGCACAAGACGACTAGCGGGACCTTACGAGCAGTACTTC. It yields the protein CASSTRRLAGPYEQYF.

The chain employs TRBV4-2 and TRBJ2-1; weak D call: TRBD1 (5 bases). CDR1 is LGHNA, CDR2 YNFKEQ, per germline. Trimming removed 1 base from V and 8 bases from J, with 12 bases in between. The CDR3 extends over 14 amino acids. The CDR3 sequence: CASSQGPKGDEQFF. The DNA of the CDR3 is TGTGCCAGCAGCCAAGGACCCAAAGGGGATGAGCAGTTCTTC.

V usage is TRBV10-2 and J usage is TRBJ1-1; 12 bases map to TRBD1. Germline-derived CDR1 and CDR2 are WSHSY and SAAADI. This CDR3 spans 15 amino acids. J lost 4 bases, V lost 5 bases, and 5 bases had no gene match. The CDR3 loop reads CASSFGGQGATEAFF. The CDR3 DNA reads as TGCGCCAGCAGTTTTGGGGGACAGGGGGCCACTGAAGCTTTCTTT.

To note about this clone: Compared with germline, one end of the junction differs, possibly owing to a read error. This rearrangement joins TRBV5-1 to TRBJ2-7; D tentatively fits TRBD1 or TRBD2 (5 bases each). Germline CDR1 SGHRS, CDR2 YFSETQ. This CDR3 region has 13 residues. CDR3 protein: CASSPSRDGERYF. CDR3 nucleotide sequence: TGCGCCAGCAGCCCTAGCCGGGACGGTGAGCGGTACTTC.

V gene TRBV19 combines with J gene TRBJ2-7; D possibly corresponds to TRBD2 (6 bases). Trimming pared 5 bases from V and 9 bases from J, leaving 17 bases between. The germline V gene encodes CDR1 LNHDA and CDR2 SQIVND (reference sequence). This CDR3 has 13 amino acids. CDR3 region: CASSGRDFGLQYF. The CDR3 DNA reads TGTGCCAGTAGTGGCCGGGACTTTGGCTTGCAGTACTTC.

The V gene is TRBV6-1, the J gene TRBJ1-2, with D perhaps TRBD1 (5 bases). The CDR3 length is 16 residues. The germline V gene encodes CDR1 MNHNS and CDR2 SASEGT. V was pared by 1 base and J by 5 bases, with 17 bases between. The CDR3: CASSEVLDTMRYGYTF. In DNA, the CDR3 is TGTGCCAGCAGTGAAGTTTTGGACACGATGCGGTATGGCTACACCTTC.

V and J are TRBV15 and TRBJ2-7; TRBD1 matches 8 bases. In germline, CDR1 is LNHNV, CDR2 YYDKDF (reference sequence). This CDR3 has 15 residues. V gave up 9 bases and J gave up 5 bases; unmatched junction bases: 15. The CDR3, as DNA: TGTGCCACACAGCCCCGGAGGACAGGGATAGACGAGCAGTACTTC. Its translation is CATQPRRTGIDEQYF.

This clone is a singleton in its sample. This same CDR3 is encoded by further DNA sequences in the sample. The CDR3 nucleotides are TGTGCCAGCAGCCTTGGGACTACAAGCACAGATACGCAGTATTTT. This encodes CASSLGTTSTDTQYF. The rearrangement links TRBV11-2 to TRBJ2-3, with 7 bases that match TRBD2. Trimming at V came to 5 bases and at J to 0 bases, leaving 5 bases not matched to a gene. In germline, CDR1 is SGHAT, CDR2 FQNNGV. CDR3 length: 15 residues.